This T cell receptor (beta chain) was captured in a study of shared clonotypes between healthy human individuals. The overall study: Three plates were used per donor for CD4 naive, three for CD4 memory, two for CD8 naive and one for CD8 memory.

The authors split each subset's genomic DNA evenly across several immunoSEQ plates. Here immunoSEQ multiplex PCR was the method, and the copy in TCRdb shows in-frame clones only, minus some. The sample carries some 1.4 million clones, more than 95% recorded once. Germline-derived CDR1 and CDR2 are GTSNPN and SVGIG (reference sequence). The CDR3 extends over 14 amino acids. V shed 3 bases and J 3 bases; nucleotides not matched to a gene: 7. V is TRBV30 and J is TRBJ1-2, with 7 bases lining up with TRBD1. The source material was naive CD4+ T cells sorted from blood. Noted subset: CD45RA+ positively selected. This clonotype was obtained from a man younger than 45 in good health. Here the CDR3 reads CAWSGQDWDYGYTF. DNA of the CDR3: TGTGCCTGGAGCGGACAGGACTGGGACTATGGCTACACCTTC.